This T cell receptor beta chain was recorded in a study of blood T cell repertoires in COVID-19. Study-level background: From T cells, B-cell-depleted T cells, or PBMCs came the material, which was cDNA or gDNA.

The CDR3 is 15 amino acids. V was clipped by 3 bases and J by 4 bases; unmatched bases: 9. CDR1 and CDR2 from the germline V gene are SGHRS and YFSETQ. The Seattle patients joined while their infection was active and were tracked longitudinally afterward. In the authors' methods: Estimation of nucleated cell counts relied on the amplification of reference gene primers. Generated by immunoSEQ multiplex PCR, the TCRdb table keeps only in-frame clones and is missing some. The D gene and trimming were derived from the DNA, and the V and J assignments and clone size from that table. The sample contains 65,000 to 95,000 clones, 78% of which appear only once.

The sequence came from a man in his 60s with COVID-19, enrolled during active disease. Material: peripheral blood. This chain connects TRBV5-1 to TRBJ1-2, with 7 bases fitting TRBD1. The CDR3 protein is CASSSSGTAGYGYTF. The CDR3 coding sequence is TGCGCCAGCAGCTCCTCTGGGACAGCGGGCTATGGCTACACCTTC.